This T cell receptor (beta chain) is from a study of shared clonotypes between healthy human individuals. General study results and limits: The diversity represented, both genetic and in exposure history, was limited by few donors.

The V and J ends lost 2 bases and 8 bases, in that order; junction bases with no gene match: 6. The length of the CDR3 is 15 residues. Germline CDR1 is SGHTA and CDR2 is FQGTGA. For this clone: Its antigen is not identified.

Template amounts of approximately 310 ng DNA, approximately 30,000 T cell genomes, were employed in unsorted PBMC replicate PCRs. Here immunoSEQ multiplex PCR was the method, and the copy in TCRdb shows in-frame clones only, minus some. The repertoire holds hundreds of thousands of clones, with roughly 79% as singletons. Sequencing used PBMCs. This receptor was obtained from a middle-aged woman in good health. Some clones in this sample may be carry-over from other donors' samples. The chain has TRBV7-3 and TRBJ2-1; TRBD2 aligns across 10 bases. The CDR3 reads CASSLGLAGAYEQFF. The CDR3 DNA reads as TGTGCCAGCAGCTTAGGGCTAGCGGGAGCCTATGAGCAGTTCTTC.